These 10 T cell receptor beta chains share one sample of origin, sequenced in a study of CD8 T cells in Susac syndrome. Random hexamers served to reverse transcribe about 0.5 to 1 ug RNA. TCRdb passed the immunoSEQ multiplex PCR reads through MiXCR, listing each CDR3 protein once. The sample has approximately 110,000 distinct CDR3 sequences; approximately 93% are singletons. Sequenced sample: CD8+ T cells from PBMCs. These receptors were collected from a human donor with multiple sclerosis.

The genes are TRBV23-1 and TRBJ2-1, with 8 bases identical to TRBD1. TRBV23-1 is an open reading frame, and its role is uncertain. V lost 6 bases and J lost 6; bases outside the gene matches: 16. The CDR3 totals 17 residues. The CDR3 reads CASRRTGQLVPGNEQFF. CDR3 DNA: TGCGCCAGCAGGCGGACAGGGCAATTGGTTCCGGGCAATGAGCAGTTCTTC.

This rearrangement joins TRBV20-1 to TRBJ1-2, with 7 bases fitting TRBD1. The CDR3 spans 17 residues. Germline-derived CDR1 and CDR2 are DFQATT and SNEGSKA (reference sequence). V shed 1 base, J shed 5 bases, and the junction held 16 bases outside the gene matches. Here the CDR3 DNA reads TGCAGTGCTAGAGGATCGGCAGGGGGTTCCCCTAGGTATGGCTACACCTTC. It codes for CSARGSAGGSPRYGYTF.

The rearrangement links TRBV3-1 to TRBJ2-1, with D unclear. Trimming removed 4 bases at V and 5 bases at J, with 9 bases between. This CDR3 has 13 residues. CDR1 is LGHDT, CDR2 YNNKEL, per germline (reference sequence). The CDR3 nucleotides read TGTGCCAGCAGCCTGGCCGTTGACAATGAGCAGTTCTTC. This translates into CASSLAVDNEQFF.

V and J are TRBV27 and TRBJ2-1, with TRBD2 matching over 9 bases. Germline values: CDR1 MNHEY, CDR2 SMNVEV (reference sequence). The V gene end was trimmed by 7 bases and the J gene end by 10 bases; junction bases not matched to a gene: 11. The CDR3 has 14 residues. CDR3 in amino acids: CASKLIAGAGEQFF. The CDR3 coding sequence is TGTGCCAGCAAACTAATAGCGGGAGCGGGAGAGCAGTTCTTC.

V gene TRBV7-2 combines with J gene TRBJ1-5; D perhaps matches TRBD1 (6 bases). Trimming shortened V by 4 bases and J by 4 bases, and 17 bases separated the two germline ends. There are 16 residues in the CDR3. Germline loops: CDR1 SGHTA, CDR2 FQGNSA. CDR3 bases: TGTGCCAGCAGCTCCCAGGGGCGGGGGGCGAATCAGCCCCAGCATTTT. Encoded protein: CASSSQGRGANQPQHF.

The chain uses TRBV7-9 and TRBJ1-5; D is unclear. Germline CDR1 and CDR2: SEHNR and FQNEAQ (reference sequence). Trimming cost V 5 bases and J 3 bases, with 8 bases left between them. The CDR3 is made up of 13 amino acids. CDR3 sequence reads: CASSPQLNQPQHF. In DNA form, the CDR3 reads TGTGCCAGCAGCCCCCAACTCAATCAGCCCCAGCATTTT.

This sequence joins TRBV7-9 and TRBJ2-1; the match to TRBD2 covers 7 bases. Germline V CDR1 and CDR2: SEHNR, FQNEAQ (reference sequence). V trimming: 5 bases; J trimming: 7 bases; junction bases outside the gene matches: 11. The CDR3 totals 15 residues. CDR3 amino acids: CASSPRGEMSNEQFF. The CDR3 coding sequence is TGTGCCAGCAGCCCCCGGGGGGAAATGAGTAATGAGCAGTTCTTC.

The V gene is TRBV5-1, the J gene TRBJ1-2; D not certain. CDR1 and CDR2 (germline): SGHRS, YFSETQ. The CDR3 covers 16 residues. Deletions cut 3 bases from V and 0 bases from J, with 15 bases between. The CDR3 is CASSSGVGKTNYGYTF. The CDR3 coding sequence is TGCGCCAGCAGCTCCGGAGTTGGAAAAACTAACTATGGCTACACCTTC.

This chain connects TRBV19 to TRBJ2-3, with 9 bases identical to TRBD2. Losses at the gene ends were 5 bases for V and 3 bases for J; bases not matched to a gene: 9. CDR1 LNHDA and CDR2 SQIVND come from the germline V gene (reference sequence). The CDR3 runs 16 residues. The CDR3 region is CASSAIWREGTDTQYF. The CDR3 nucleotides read TGTGCCAGTAGTGCGATCTGGCGGGAGGGGACAGATACGCAGTATTTT.

The CDR3 is CAWREGRGVTEAFF. The CDR3 nucleotides read TGTGCCTGGAGGGAGGGCAGGGGCGTCACTGAAGCTTTCTTT. This chain links TRBV30 with TRBJ1-1; the D gene is possibly TRBD1 (6 bases). This CDR3 region has 14 residues. CDR1 and CDR2 from the germline V gene are GTSNPN and SVGIG (reference sequence). The V gene lost 3 bases and the J gene lost 4 bases, with 15 bases spanning the gap.